This T cell receptor beta chain was identified in a study of cytomegalovirus exposure and HLA in healthy donors. Study as a whole: From about 200 million T cells, an earlier analysis saw roughly 100 million unique TCR beta sequences. The study, taken as a whole, reports: In a later analysis, a missense DCLRE1C variant was linked to TCR beta V- and J-gene trimming.

In regard to this clone: Its antigen is not identified.

Each of the donors was a healthy bone marrow donor. The PCR ran on 60 Vbeta and 13 Jbeta primers. Profiled with immunoSEQ multiplex PCR; TCRdb holds only in-frame clones, not every one. The sample shows about 88,000 clones, about 75% of them seen only once. The sequence derives from a woman between 35 and 50 years old in good health and CMV-seronegative. The material sequenced was PBMCs.

The CDR3 DNA sequence: TGTGCCAGCAGCTTAAGTTCCGGTGGCACTGAAGCTTTCTTT. Translation: CASSLSSGGTEAFF. This rearrangement joins TRBV7-8 to TRBJ1-1; no definite D call. V shed 2 bases and J shed 4 bases, with 11 bases lying between them. Germline CDR1 reads SGHVS; CDR2 reads FQNEAQ. The CDR3 sequence is 14 residues long.